The 7 T cell receptor beta chains reported below all come from one sample, sequenced in a study of T cell responses to AZD1222 COVID-19 vaccine. Sequencing was performed with immunoSEQ multiplex PCR; in TCRdb, only in-frame clones are kept and a portion is missing. Of 55,000 to 65,000 clones listed, 65% to 90% were seen once; the top ten hold 15% to 20%. This specimen was peripheral blood, taken on day 0 of AZD1222 vaccination. These TCRs come from an adult in good health.

This clone has a single count. The chain employs TRBV5-1 and TRBJ2-2, with D unclear. This CDR3 spans 13 amino acids. Germline CDR1 and CDR2: SGHRS and YFSETQ. The germline V and J ends were trimmed by 4 bases and 5 bases, with 9 bases remaining between them. CDR3 sequence reads: CASSPDVTGELFF. CDR3 nucleotide sequence: TGCGCCAGCAGCCCGGACGTAACCGGGGAGCTGTTTTTT.

This clone was seen more than once but under ten times. The V gene is TRBV5-1, the J gene TRBJ1-6; 7 bases agree with TRBD1. J gave up 5 bases and V 5 bases, and 13 bases lay outside the gene matches. Germline loops: CDR1 SGHRS, CDR2 YFSETQ. The CDR3 is made up of 17 amino acids. Here the CDR3 DNA reads TGCGCCAGCAGTCCCAAAACAGGGGTTGAAAATAATTCACCCCTCCACTTT. This sequence encodes CASSPKTGVENNSPLHF.

V is TRBV7-9 and J is TRBJ1-1; D is ambiguous. CDR3 length equals 12 residues. Germline V CDR1 and CDR2: SEHNR, FQNEAQ (reference sequence). Trimming removed 4 bases from V and 6 bases from J, with 9 bases in between. This CDR3 is CASSSEHPEAFF. As DNA, the CDR3 is TGTGCCAGCAGCTCCGAGCACCCTGAAGCTTTCTTT.

The V and J genes are TRBV27 and TRBJ2-1; 12 bases match TRBD2. Germline CDR1 and CDR2: MNHEY and SMNVEV (reference sequence). The trim removed 5 bases at V and 4 bases at J, leaving 18 bases unmatched. The CDR3 runs to 20 residues. The CDR3 loop is CASSPPKLGTSGLFYNEQFF. In nucleotides, the CDR3 is TGTGCCAGCAGTCCCCCTAAGCTAGGGACTAGCGGGCTTTTTTACAATGAGCAGTTCTTC.

CDR3 region: CASSSGQGYSGNTIYF. The CDR3 DNA reads as TGTGCCAGCAGCTCGGGACAGGGATACTCTGGAAACACCATATATTTT. This chain links TRBV5-4 with TRBJ1-3; 9 nucleotides align to TRBD1. Germline V gene lookup returns CDR1 SGHNT and CDR2 YYREEE (reference sequence). Unmatched junction bases numbered 4, after V lost 3 bases and J lost 0 bases. The CDR3 is 16 amino acids.

This sequence joins TRBV12-3 or TRBV12-4 and TRBJ2-3; D unclear. The CDR3 is 13 amino acids. Trimming removed 5 bases at V and 6 bases at J, with 12 bases between. The DNA of the CDR3 is TGTGCCAGCAGTACCACCCAAAAGGATACGCAGTATTTT. Its protein is CASSTTQKDTQYF.

The chain employs TRBV12-5 and TRBJ2-7, with 10 bases that match TRBD2. The J segment lost 2 bases and the V segment lost 4 bases, leaving 5 bases of the junction unmatched. The CDR3 totals 15 residues. Germline CDR1 LGHNT, CDR2 FRNRAP. This CDR3 is CASGSSGGFAYEQYF. In DNA, the CDR3 is TGTGCTAGTGGTTCTAGCGGGGGTTTCGCCTACGAGCAGTACTTC.